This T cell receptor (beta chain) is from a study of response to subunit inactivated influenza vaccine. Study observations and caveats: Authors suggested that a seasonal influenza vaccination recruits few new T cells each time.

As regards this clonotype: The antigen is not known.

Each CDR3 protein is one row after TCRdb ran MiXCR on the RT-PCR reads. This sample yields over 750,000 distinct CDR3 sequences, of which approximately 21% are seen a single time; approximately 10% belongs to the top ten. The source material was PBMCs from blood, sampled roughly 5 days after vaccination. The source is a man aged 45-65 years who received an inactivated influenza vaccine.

CDR3 DNA sequence: TGCGCCAGCAGCCAAGAATGGAGGGGGGAAGCTTTCTTT. Protein product: CASSQEWRGEAFF. The chain joins TRBV4-3 to TRBJ1-1; weak D call: TRBD1 (6 bases). The CDR3 is made up of 13 amino acids. CDR1 and CDR2 (germline): LGHNA, YSLEER. V lost 0 bases and J lost 8, with 10 bases in between.